This T cell receptor beta chain derives from a study of T cell changes during pregnancy in multiple sclerosis. Clones were sequenced by immunoSEQ multiplex PCR, and TCRdb holds only the in-frame ones, with some missing. The table includes 49,000 or so clones, roughly 92% detected once. Sequencing was performed on CD4+ T cells from peripheral blood mononuclear cells, taken in the second trimester of pregnancy. The TCR originated in a female donor in good health, enrolled as a control in a pregnancy study.

For the CDR3, the DNA is TGCGCCAGCAGCCAAGATAGGACAGATGAAAAACTGTTTTTT. It yields the protein CASSQDRTDEKLFF. The V and J genes are TRBV4-3 and TRBJ1-4, with D maybe TRBD1 (6 bases). This CDR3 contains 14 residues. Trimming removed 0 bases at V and 6 bases at J, with 8 bases between. Germline V gene lookup returns CDR1 LGHNA and CDR2 YSLEER.